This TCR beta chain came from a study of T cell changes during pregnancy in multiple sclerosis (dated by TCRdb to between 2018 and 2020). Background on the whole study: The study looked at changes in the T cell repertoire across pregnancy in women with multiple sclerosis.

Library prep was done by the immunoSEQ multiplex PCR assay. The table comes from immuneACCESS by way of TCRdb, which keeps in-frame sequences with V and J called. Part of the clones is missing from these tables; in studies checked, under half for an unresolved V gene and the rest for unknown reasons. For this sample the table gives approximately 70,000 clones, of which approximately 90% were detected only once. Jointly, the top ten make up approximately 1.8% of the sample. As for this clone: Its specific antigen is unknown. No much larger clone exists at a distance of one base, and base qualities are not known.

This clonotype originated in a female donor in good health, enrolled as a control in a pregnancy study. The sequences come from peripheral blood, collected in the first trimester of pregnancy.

The sequence in DNA is TGTGCCAGCAGTTTGGTGACAGGGGGCTTCTACGAGCAGTACTTC. Its amino acids are CASSLVTGGFYEQYF. The chain employs TRBV27 and TRBJ2-7; TRBD1 aligns with 10 central bases. The cysteine opens and the phenylalanine closes a CDR3 of 15 amino acids. The retained sequence is limited to the CDR3, 45 bases, with the frame set at the first base. The germline V gene encodes CDR1 MNHEY and CDR2 SMNVEV (reference sequence). The germline V end is reduced by 3 bases and the J end by 3 bases; junction bases left unmatched: 5.